Included here is one TCR beta chain sequence, with context. Its antigen is unknown. The sample is drawn from a study of monozygotic twins with cystic fibrosis. Some clones are missing from TCRdb's copy, which holds only in-frame ones; the method was immunoSEQ multiplex PCR. This table holds tens of thousands of clones, over 80% found once. Trimming pared 1 base from V and 4 bases from J, leaving 13 bases between. This CDR3 is 15 amino acids long. Germline loops: CDR1 MGHRA, CDR2 YSYEKL. Study results and caveats: J usage was most co-twin-similar in 8 of 16 pairs, V in 13. Monozygotic CF twin pairs shared significantly more nucleotide-identical clonotypes than unrelated CF individuals did.

V is TRBV4-1 and J is TRBJ1-2; D possibly corresponds to TRBD1 (5 bases). The sample taken for sequencing was blood. This clonotype was sampled from a girl aged 2 to 10 with cystic fibrosis. CDR3 bases: TGCGCCAGCAGCCAAGTGTGGGGCGGCCCCTATGGCTACACCTTC. The encoded protein is CASSQVWGGPYGYTF.